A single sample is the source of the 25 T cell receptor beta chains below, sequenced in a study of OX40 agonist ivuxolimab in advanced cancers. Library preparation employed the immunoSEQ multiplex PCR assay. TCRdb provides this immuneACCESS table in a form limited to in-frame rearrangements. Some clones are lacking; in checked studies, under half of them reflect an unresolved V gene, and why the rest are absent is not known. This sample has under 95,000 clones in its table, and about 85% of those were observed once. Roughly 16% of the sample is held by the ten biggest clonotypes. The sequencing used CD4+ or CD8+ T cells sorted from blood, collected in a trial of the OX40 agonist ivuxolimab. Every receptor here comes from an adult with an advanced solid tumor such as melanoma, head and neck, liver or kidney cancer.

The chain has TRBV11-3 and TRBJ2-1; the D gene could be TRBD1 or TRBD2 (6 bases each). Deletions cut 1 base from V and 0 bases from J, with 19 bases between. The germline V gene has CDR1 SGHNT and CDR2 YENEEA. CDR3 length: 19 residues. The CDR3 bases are TGTGCCAGCAGCTTAGGAGGGGGAGGACCGGCGAGCTCCTACAATGAGCAGTTCTTC. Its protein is CASSLGGGGPASSYNEQFF.

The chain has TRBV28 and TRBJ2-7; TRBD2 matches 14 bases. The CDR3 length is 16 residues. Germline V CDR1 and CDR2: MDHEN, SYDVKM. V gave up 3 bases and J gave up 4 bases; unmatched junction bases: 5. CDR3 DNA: TGTGCCAGCAGTTTCCGACTAGCGGGAGGGCCGTACGAGCAGTACTTC. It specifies CASSFRLAGGPYEQYF.

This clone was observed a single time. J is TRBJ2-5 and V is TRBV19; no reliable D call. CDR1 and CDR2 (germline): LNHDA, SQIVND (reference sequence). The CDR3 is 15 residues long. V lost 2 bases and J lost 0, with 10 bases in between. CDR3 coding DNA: TGTGCCAGTAGTATACAGGTCAAGTACCAAGAGACCCAGTACTTC. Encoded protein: CASSIQVKYQETQYF.

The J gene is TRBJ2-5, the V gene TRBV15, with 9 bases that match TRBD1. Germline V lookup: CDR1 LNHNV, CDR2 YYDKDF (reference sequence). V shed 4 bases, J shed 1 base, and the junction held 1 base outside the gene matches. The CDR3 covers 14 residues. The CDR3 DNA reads TGTGCCACCAGCAAGGACAGGGGCCAAGAGACCCAGTACTTC. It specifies CATSKDRGQETQYF.

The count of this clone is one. CDR3 coding DNA: TGTGCCAGCTCACCGGTCGGATTGGACAGGGCTGGCTACGAGCAGTACTTC. This gives the protein CASSPVGLDRAGYEQYF. The chain carries TRBV18 and TRBJ2-7, with 8 bases matching TRBD1. Germline values: CDR1 KGHSH, CDR2 LQKENI. The CDR3 covers 17 residues. Unmatched junction bases numbered 13, after V lost 3 bases and J lost 3 bases.

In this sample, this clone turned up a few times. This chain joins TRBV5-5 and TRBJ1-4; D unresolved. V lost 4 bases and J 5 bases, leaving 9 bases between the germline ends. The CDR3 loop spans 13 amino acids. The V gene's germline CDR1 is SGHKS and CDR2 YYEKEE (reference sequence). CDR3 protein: CASSPLGNEKLFF. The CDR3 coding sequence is TGTGCCAGCAGCCCTCTAGGGAATGAAAAACTGTTTTTT.

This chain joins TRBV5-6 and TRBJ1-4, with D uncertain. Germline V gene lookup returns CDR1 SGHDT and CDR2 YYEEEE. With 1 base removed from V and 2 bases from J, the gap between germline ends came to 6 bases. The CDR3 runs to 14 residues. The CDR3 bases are TGTGCCAGCAGCTTGATCGCCACTAATGAAAAACTGTTTTTT. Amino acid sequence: CASSLIATNEKLFF.

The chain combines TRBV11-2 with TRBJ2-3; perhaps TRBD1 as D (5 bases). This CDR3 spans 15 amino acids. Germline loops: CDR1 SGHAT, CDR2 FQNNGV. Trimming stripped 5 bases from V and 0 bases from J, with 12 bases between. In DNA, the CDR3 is TGTGCCAGCAGCCCCCAGGGCCTAAGCACAGATACGCAGTATTTT. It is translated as CASSPQGLSTDTQYF.

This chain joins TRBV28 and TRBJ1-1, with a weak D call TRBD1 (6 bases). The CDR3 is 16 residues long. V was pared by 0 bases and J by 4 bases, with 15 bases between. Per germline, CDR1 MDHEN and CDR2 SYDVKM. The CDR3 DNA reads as TGTGCCAGCAGTTTATGGGGGGCCAGAGGGGGCACTGAAGCTTTCTTT. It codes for CASSLWGARGGTEAFF.

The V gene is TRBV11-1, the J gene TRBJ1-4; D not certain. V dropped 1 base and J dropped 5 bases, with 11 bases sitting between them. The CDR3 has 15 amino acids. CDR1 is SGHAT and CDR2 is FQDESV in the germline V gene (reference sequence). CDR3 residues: CASSLVLGSNEKLFF. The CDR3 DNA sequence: TGTGCCAGCAGCTTAGTCCTGGGCAGCAATGAAAAACTGTTTTTT.

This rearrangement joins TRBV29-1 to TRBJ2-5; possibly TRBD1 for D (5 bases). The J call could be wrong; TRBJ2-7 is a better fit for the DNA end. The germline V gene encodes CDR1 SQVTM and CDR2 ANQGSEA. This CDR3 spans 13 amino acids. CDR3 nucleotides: TGCAGCGTTGAAGCAGGGCGAACCTACGAGCAGTACTTC. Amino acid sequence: CSVEAGRTYEQYF.

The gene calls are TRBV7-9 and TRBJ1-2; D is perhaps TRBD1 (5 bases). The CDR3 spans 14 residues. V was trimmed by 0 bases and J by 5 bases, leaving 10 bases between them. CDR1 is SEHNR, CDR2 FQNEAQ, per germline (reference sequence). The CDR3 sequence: CASSLAGVGYGYTF. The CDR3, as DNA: TGTGCCAGCAGCTTAGCAGGGGTTGGATATGGCTACACCTTC.

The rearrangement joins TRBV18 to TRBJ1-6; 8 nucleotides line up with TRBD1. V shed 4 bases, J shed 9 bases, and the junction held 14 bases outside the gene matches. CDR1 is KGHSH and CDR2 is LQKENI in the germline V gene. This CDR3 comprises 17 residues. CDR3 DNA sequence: TGTGCCAGCTCACTTACCTACACAGGGGGACGAAGTTCACCCCTCCACTTT. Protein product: CASSLTYTGGRSSPLHF.

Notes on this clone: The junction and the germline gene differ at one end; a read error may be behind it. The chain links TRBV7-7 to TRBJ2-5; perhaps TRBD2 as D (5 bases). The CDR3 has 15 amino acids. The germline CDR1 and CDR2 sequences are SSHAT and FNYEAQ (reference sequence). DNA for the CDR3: TGTGCTAGCAGCTTAGCAACTAGACCTCAAGAGACCCAGTACTTC. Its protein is CASSLATRPQETQYF.

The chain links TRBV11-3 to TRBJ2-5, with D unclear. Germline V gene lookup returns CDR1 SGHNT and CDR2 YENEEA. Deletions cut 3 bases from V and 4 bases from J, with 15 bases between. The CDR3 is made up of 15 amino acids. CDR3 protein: CASSFGRAEPETQYF. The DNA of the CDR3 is TGTGCCAGCAGCTTCGGTCGTGCGGAGCCAGAGACCCAGTACTTC.

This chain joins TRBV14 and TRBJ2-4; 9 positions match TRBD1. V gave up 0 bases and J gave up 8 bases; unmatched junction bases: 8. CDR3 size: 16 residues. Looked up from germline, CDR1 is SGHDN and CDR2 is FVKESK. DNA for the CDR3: TGTGCCAGCAGCCAAGAGGAGGGGACAGGGTCCGACATTCAGTACTTC. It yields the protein CASSQEEGTGSDIQYF.

The CDR3 protein is CASSRTSGGKNIQYF. CDR3 nucleotides: TGTGCCAGCAGTCGGACTAGCGGGGGGAAAAACATTCAGTACTTC. The V and J genes are TRBV28 and TRBJ2-4; 14 bases agree with TRBD2. Germline CDR1 reads MDHEN; CDR2 reads SYDVKM. Losses at the gene ends were 5 bases for V and 4 bases for J; bases not matched to a gene: 1. This CDR3 has 15 residues.

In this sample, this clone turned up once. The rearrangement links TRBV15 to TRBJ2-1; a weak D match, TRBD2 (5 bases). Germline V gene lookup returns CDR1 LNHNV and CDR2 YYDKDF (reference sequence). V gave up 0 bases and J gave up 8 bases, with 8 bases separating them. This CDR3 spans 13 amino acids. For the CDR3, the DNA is TGTGCCACCAGCAGAGATCGCGGGTATGAGCAGTTCTTC. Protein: CATSRDRGYEQFF.

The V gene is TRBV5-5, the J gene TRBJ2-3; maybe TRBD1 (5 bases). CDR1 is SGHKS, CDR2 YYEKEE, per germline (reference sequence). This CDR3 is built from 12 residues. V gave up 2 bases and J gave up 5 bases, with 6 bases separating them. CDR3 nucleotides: TGTGCCAGCAGCTTCAGGGTAGATACGCAGTATTTT. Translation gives CASSFRVDTQYF.

CDR3: CASSPFRDRKETQYF. CDR3 sequence (DNA): TGTGCCAGCAGCCCCTTCCGGGACAGGAAAGAGACCCAGTACTTC. The chain combines TRBV7-9 with TRBJ2-5, with 8 bases lining up with TRBD1. This CDR3 has 15 amino acids. Germline trimming cut 5 bases from V and 3 bases from J; bases unmatched to any gene: 8. Germline V gene data show CDR1 as SEHNR and CDR2 as FQNEAQ (reference sequence).

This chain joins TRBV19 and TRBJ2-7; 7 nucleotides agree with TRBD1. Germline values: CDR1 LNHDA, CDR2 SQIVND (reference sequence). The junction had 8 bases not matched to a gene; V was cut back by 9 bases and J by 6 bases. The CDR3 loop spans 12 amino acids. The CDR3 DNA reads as TGTGCCAGCCGGGACAGTTTGGGCGAGCAGTACTTC. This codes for CASRDSLGEQYF.

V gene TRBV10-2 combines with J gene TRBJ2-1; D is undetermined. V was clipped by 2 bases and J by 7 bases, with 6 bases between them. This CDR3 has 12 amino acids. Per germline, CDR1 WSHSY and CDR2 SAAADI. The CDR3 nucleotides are TGCGCCAGCAGTGAGACTTTTAATGAGCAGTTCTTC. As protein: CASSETFNEQFF.

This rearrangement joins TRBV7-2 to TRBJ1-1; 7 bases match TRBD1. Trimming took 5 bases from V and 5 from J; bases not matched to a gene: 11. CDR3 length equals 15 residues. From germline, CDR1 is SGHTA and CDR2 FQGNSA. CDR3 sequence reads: CASSTQGGLGTEAFF. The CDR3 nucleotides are TGTGCCAGCAGCACCCAAGGGGGCTTAGGAACTGAAGCTTTCTTT.

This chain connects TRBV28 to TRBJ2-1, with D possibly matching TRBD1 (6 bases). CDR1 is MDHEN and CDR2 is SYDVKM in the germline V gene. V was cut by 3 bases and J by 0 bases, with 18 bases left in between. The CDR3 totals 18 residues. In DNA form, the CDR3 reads TGTGCCAGCAGTTTGGGTTACAGGGACACGAGCTCCTACAATGAGCAGTTCTTC. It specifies CASSLGYRDTSSYNEQFF.

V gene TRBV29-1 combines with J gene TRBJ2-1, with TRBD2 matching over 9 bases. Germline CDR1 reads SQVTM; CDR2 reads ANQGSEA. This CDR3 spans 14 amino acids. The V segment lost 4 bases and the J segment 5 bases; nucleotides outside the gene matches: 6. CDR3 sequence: CSVGRASGDNEQFF. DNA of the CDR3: TGCAGCGTTGGTCGGGCTAGCGGGGACAATGAGCAGTTCTTC.